This T cell receptor beta chain appears in the sequencing data of a study of blood T cell repertoires in COVID-19. Whole-study context: COVID-19 samples, acute and convalescent, were from the United States, Italy and Spain.

Comment on this clone: One end of the junction fails to match germline, which may point to a read error.

This CDR3 region has 14 residues. Germline V gives CDR1 GTSNPN, CDR2 SVGIG (reference sequence). Authors' data handling: Amplifying reference gene primers gave estimates of nucleated cell counts. TCRdb's table, derived via immunoSEQ multiplex PCR, lists solely in-frame clones and lacks some. D and trimming were read from the DNA, whereas the V and J calls and clone size are those reported in that table. The sample contains 120,000 or so clones, over 65% of which appear only once. The receptor comes from a woman of 80 years or more with acute or convalescent COVID-19. The chain carries TRBV30 and TRBJ1-2; 8 nucleotides match TRBD1. Input material: peripheral blood. The CDR3 loop is CAWSADRGEDGHTF. The CDR3 bases are TGTGCCTGGAGTGCAGACAGGGGAGAAGATGGCCACACCTTC.